Below, 27 T cell receptor beta chains from the same sample are listed, as sequenced in a study of T-cell memory formation after mild COVID-19. MiXCR was run by TCRdb on the 5' RACE reads, yielding one entry per CDR3 protein. Seen here are approximately 560,000 distinct CDR3 sequences, 15% to 20% observed once, and the top ten hold roughly 7.8%. The sequenced sample consisted of PBMCs or a T cell subset sorted from them (not recorded which). These receptors were obtained from an adult woman who had mild COVID-19 (a few samples of this study predate the infection). Cell type and time point are not known.

This clonotype has just a few counts. This chain's CDR3 is CASNRGYNSPLHF. In DNA, the CDR3 is TGTGCCAGTAACAGAGGGTATAATTCACCCCTCCACTTT. The chain joins TRBV19 to TRBJ1-6, with D unresolved. Trimming shortened V by 7 bases and J by 4 bases, and 8 bases separated the two germline ends. The CDR3 runs 13 residues. The germline V gene encodes CDR1 LNHDA and CDR2 SQIVND (reference sequence). The variable domain in full, with the rest retrieved from reference TRBV19 and TRBJ1-6, is DGGITQSPKYLFRKEGQNVTLSCEQNLNHDAMYWYRQDPGQGLRLIYYSQIVNDFQKGDIAEGYSVSREKKESFPLTVTSAQKNPTAFYLCASNRGYNSPLHFGNGTRLTVT.

This clonotype was observed at least ten times. The chain links TRBV20-1 to TRBJ2-1; D may correspond to TRBD1 or TRBD2 (5 bases each). CDR1 is DFQATT and CDR2 is SNEGSKA in the germline V gene (reference sequence). CDR3 size: 14 residues. V was shortened by 8 bases and J by 5 bases, with 19 bases between the two germline ends. The CDR3, as DNA: TGCAGTTCCCTTCCAGGGAGAGGTAACAATGAGCAGTTCTTC. Its translation is CSSLPGRGNNEQFF.

This clonotype showed up many times. The chain carries TRBV18 and TRBJ2-7, with unresolved D. Per germline, CDR1 KGHSH and CDR2 LQKENI. The CDR3 runs to 14 residues. Trimming left V 0 bases short and J 0 bases short, with 6 bases between. The chain's CDR3 is CASSPPAGSYEQYF. CDR3 bases: TGTGCCAGCTCACCACCGGCCGGCTCCTACGAGCAGTACTTC.

This clonotype was detected only once. This chain uses TRBV6-6 with TRBJ2-1; D may be TRBD1 (6 bases). The CDR3 extends over 17 amino acids. Germline-derived CDR1 and CDR2 are MNHNY and SVGAGI (reference sequence). The V end lost 2 bases, the J end lost 2 bases, and 16 bases lay between the germline ends. The CDR3 region is CASSYVIVEGAYNEQFF. As DNA, the CDR3 is TGTGCCAGCAGTTACGTTATAGTCGAGGGGGCCTACAATGAGCAGTTCTTC.

This clonotype showed up just a few times. The chain employs TRBV12-3 or TRBV12-4 and TRBJ2-1; TRBD2 matches at 10 bases. Trimming at V came to 5 bases and at J to 4 bases, leaving 14 bases not matched to a gene. The CDR3 contains 18 residues. The CDR3 region is CASSLGSGRAGIYNEQFF. DNA for the CDR3: TGTGCCAGCAGTCTCGGAAGCGGGAGGGCCGGGATTTACAATGAGCAGTTCTTC.

There are a few counts of this clonotype. The chain combines TRBV27 with TRBJ2-3; the D call may be TRBD1 or TRBD2 (5 bases each). The germline V gene has CDR1 MNHEY and CDR2 SMNVEV (reference sequence). The V and J ends lost 3 bases and 6 bases respectively, with 13 bases between them. This CDR3 contains 14 residues. CDR3 nucleotides: TGTGCCAGCAGTTTGTCCGGGGCCGCGGATACGCAGTATTTT. Translated, it gives CASSLSGAADTQYF.

This clonotype was found many times. In DNA form, the CDR3 reads TGTGCCAGCAGCGTAAGGTACCCAGGAAGGGAGGAGACCCAGTACTTC. Translation: CASSVRYPGREETQYF. The genes are TRBV12-3 or TRBV12-4 and TRBJ2-5; a weak D match, TRBD2 (5 bases). The CDR3 runs to 16 residues. Between the trimmed V and J ends, which lost 6 bases and 5 bases, there was a span of 22 bases.

This rearrangement joins TRBV19 to TRBJ1-5; D is possibly TRBD1 (5 bases). Trimming took off 8 bases at V and 1 base at J, with 12 bases between the two ends. The germline V gene has CDR1 LNHDA and CDR2 SQIVND (reference sequence). CDR3 length equals 14 residues. CDR3 sequence: CASSTGASNQPQHF. The CDR3 nucleotides are TGTGCCAGTTCAACAGGAGCCAGCAATCAGCCCCAGCATTTT.

This clonotype was seen repeatedly, ten times or more. CDR3 coding DNA: TGTGCCAGCAGCCGTCGACAGGGAAGGACTAATGAGCAGTTCTTC. Protein: CASSRRQGRTNEQFF. The chain carries TRBV12-3 or TRBV12-4 and TRBJ2-1, with 7 positions matching TRBD1. CDR3 length: 15 amino acids. Losses at the gene ends were 6 bases for V and 7 bases for J; bases not matched to a gene: 12.

The rearrangement joins TRBV30 to TRBJ1-5; D possibly corresponds to TRBD1 (6 bases). Trimming removed 7 bases from V and 6 bases from J, with 16 bases in between. This CDR3 region has 13 residues. Germline V CDR1 and CDR2: GTSNPN, SVGIG (reference sequence). CDR3 nucleotides: TGTGCCTTTACAGGGTCGGCGGGTCAGCCCCAGCATTTT. Its translation is CAFTGSAGQPQHF.

This clonotype showed up just a few times. This chain uses TRBV12-3 or TRBV12-4 with TRBJ2-3; 10 bases line up with TRBD1. V was pared by 4 bases and J by 2 bases, with 3 bases of the junction left unmatched. CDR3 length: 15 residues. Here the CDR3 reads CASSWTGGSTDTQYF. DNA of the CDR3: TGTGCCAGCAGTTGGACAGGGGGATCCACAGATACGCAGTATTTT.

This clonotype was seen a few times. The CDR3 coding sequence is TGTGCCAGCGGCAGGGGGGAATACAATGAGCAGTTCTTC. This codes for CASGRGEYNEQFF. V usage is TRBV7-9 and J usage is TRBJ2-1; D is perhaps TRBD1 (7 bases). The CDR3 totals 13 residues. The ends were cut back, 8 bases at V and 4 bases at J, with 12 bases in the middle. The germline CDR1 and CDR2 sequences are SEHNR and FQNEAQ (reference sequence). The full variable domain, its missing parts supplied by reference TRBV7-9 and TRBJ2-1, is DTGVSQNPRHKITKRGQNVTFRCDPISEHNRLYWYRQTLGQGPEFLTYFQNEAQLEKSRLLSDRFSAERPKGSFSTLEIQRTEQGDSAMYLCASGRGEYNEQFFGPGTRLTVL.

V and J are TRBV24-1 and TRBJ1-2; D call uncertain. CDR1 is KGHDR and CDR2 is SFDVKD in the germline V gene. V dropped 4 bases and J dropped 0 bases, with 11 bases sitting between them. The CDR3 loop spans 15 amino acids. In DNA form, the CDR3 reads TGTGCCACCAGTGACCACAGAGCAACTAACTATGGCTACACCTTC. Translating it yields CATSDHRATNYGYTF.

The V gene is TRBV12-3 or TRBV12-4, the J gene TRBJ2-5; 10 bases line up with TRBD2. The CDR3 consists of 15 residues. Germline trimming cut 5 bases from V and 1 base from J; bases unmatched to any gene: 4. The CDR3 spells CASSPGTSAQETQYF. The CDR3 region has the DNA TGTGCCAGCAGTCCCGGGACTAGCGCCCAAGAGACCCAGTACTTC.

The chain joins TRBV18 to TRBJ2-3; the match to TRBD2 covers 9 bases. Germline trimming cut 4 bases from V and 6 bases from J; bases unmatched to any gene: 8. This CDR3 is 15 amino acids long. Looked up from germline, CDR1 is KGHSH and CDR2 is LQKENI. The CDR3 spells CASSRDVAGADTQYF. Written as DNA, the CDR3 is TGTGCCAGCTCACGGGACGTAGCGGGAGCTGATACGCAGTATTTT.

V and J are TRBV20-1 and TRBJ2-7; D is undetermined. The germline V gene has CDR1 DFQATT and CDR2 SNEGSKA (reference sequence). The ends were cut back, 3 bases at V and 3 bases at J, with 3 bases in the middle. The CDR3 runs 10 residues. The DNA of the CDR3 is TGCAGTGCTAGGCTCTACGAGCAGTACTTC. It specifies CSARLYEQYF.

The chain carries TRBV5-1 and TRBJ1-4, with 9 nucleotides matching TRBD1. Per the germline V gene, CDR1 is SGHRS and CDR2 is YFSETQ. This CDR3 has 15 amino acids. The trim removed 4 bases at V and 7 bases at J, leaving 8 bases unmatched. Here the CDR3 DNA reads TGCGCCAGCAGCCGCGGACAGGGGTCGGTTGAAAAACTGTTTTTT. Amino acids: CASSRGQGSVEKLFF.

The chain has TRBV5-4 and TRBJ2-1, with D possibly being TRBD2 (6 bases). The CDR3 runs to 15 residues. Trimming left V 0 bases short and J 7 bases short, with 14 bases between. Germline V gene sequence: CDR1 SGHNT, CDR2 YYREEE (reference sequence). The CDR3 protein is CASSLGLGVMNEQFF. DNA for the CDR3: TGTGCCAGCAGCTTGGGACTAGGAGTTATGAATGAGCAGTTCTTC.

The chain couples TRBV5-1 to TRBJ1-2; D is ambiguous. V lost 9 bases and J 5 bases, leaving 17 bases between the germline ends. Germline-derived CDR1 and CDR2 are SGHRS and YFSETQ. The CDR3 extends over 13 amino acids. The CDR3 region has the DNA TGCGCCACTTCCCCGGACGGATTATATGGCTACACCTTC. Translation: CATSPDGLYGYTF.

This clonotype came up a few times. The chain combines TRBV6-6 with TRBJ1-3; tentatively, D is TRBD1 (6 bases). Per germline, CDR1 MNHNY and CDR2 SVGAGI (reference sequence). The CDR3 covers 13 residues. Trimming removed 9 bases at V and 2 bases at J, with 11 bases between. Here the CDR3 DNA reads TGTGCCAGTCGTCAGGGGACTGGAAACACCATATATTTT. Translating gives CASRQGTGNTIYF.

Note on this clonotype: Since a much larger clone is just one base distant, this may be a read error. Given the absence of the conserved phenylalanine or tryptophan at the CDR3 end, a read error is likely. The chain has TRBV7-2 and TRBJ2-5; the D gene is possibly TRBD1 (5 bases). CDR3 size: 14 residues. V was cut by 5 bases and J by 4 bases, with 14 bases left in between. Germline CDR1 SGHTA, CDR2 FQGNSA. The CDR3 DNA sequence: TGTGCCAGCAGCCATGCAGGGCAGGGAGAGACCCAGTACTTA. Translating it yields CASSHAGQGETQYL.

The sample holds many counts of this clonotype. The V and J genes are TRBV3-1 and TRBJ1-1; D is perhaps TRBD1 (6 bases). The CDR3 loop spans 14 amino acids. The germline CDR1 and CDR2 sequences are LGHDT and YNNKEL (reference sequence). The V end was cut by 4 bases, the J end by 0 bases, with 9 bases between. CDR3 region: CASSRDRMNTEAFF. CDR3 coding DNA: TGTGCCAGCAGCCGCGACAGGATGAACACTGAAGCTTTCTTT.

The rearrangement uses TRBV2 and TRBJ2-2; D unresolved. This CDR3 has 13 amino acids. V lost 4 bases and J 6 bases, leaving 9 bases between the germline ends. Germline V CDR1 and CDR2: SNHLY, FYNNEI. The CDR3 sequence is CASSVLMSGELFF. The CDR3 nucleotides are TGTGCCAGCAGTGTTCTGATGTCCGGGGAGCTGTTTTTT.

The J gene is TRBJ2-3, the V gene TRBV20-1; no reliable D call. Germline lookup yields CDR1 DFQATT and CDR2 SNEGSKA (reference sequence). The CDR3 contains 14 residues. Trimming removed 6 bases from V and 0 bases from J, with 13 bases in between. The CDR3 sequence is CSAPESLSTDTQYF. The CDR3 DNA sequence: TGCAGTGCCCCCGAATCACTTAGCACAGATACGCAGTATTTT.

This clonotype was detected a few times. This rearrangement joins TRBV5-4 to TRBJ2-2, with D maybe TRBD2 (7 bases). CDR3 length: 17 amino acids. Trimming left V 1 base short and J 4 bases short, with 17 bases between. Germline assignment: CDR1 SGHNT and CDR2 YYREEE (reference sequence). CDR3 DNA: TGTGCCAGCAGCTTGCCCCAATCGAGGGGGGGCACCGGGGAGCTGTTTTTT. It encodes CASSLPQSRGGTGELFF. Full variable domain (remainder filled in from reference TRBV5-4 and TRBJ2-2): ETGVTQSPTHLIKTRGQQVTLRCSSQSGHNTVSWYQQALGQGPQFIFQYYREEENGRGNFPPRFSGLQFPNYSSELNVNALELDDSALYLCASSLPQSRGGTGELFFGEGSRLTVL.

This clonotype was picked up a small number of times. The V and J genes are TRBV2 and TRBJ2-7; D gene ambiguous. There are 10 residues in the CDR3. Trimming removed 3 bases from V and 3 bases from J, with 0 bases in between. CDR1 and CDR2 from the germline V gene are SNHLY and FYNNEI. CDR3 sequence reads: CASSDYEQYF. Written as DNA, the CDR3 is TGTGCCAGCAGTGACTACGAGCAGTACTTC.

The chain couples TRBV5-1 to TRBJ2-7, with D hard to call. V was cut by 0 bases and J by 6 bases, with 7 bases left in between. Germline V gene sequence: CDR1 SGHRS, CDR2 YFSETQ. The CDR3 runs to 12 residues. The CDR3, as DNA: TGCGCCAGCAGCTTGGCCCTCTCCGAGCAGTACTTC. Protein sequence: CASSLALSEQYF.